This T cell receptor (beta chain) comes out of a study of tumor-infiltrating lymphocytes in primary liver carcinoma. Using a constant-region primer together with ProtoScript II reverse transcriptase, TCR beta cDNA was made from roughly 540 ng of total RNA. Three rounds of nested multiplex PCR with slightly modified ARM-PCR produced TCR beta libraries. TCRdb redid the calling of the multiplex PCR reads with MiXCR, one entry per CDR3 protein. The profile covers roughly 200,000 distinct CDR3 sequences, with approximately 80% appearing a single time and about a sixth taken by the ten largest. Starting material for RNA and DNA co-extraction consisted of about 20-30 mg of unsorted bulk tissue. Sequences were obtained from tumor tissue from primary liver carcinoma. The clonotype originates from a man aged 35-49 years with primary liver carcinoma and hepatitis B virus infection.

This CDR3 reads CVTHDPGQGLRSGNQPQHF. DNA of the CDR3: TGTGTCACCCACGACCCGGGGCAGGGGCTGAGGTCCGGCAATCAGCCCCAGCATTTT. The chain couples TRBV10-3 to TRBJ1-5, with D maybe TRBD1 (6 bases). Germline V gene data show CDR1 as ENHRY and CDR2 as SYGVKD. This CDR3 has 19 residues.